This entry lists 21 T cell receptor beta chains sequenced from one sample in a study of naive and memory T cell subsets. Both TRBC1 and TRBC2 were covered by a beta constant-region primer of two equimolar oligonucleotides. The ligated cDNA underwent four PCR rounds using SP2 and nested alpha and beta constant-region primers. TCRdb used MiXCR to reprocess the UMI-ligation and nested PCR reads, holding one entry per CDR3 protein. The sample contains 8,500 to 10,000 distinct CDR3 sequences, roughly 5.5% of which appear only once. Sequenced sample: CD4+ TEMRA cells from blood. The subset here: effector memory re-expressing CD45RA, CD45RA+ CD27-. The source is a human donor in good health.

The J gene is TRBJ1-5, the V gene TRBV6-2 or TRBV6-3, with 9 bases fitting TRBD1. From germline, CDR1 is MNHEY and CDR2 SVGEGT. CDR3 length equals 16 residues. Trimming removed 3 bases from V and 8 bases from J; junction bases left unmatched: 11. The CDR3 DNA reads as TGTGCCAGCAGTTATAATCGACAGGGGGTGGGAAAGCCCCAGCATTTT. Translating it yields CASSYNRQGVGKPQHF.

Only a few counts were recorded for this clonotype. The chain has TRBV7-9 and TRBJ2-7; a weak D match, TRBD2 (5 bases). This CDR3 comprises 17 residues. Germline values: CDR1 SEHNR, CDR2 FQNEAQ (reference sequence). V was trimmed by 0 bases and J by 3 bases, leaving 18 bases between them. The CDR3 spells CASSLARTREDIYEQYF. The DNA of the CDR3 is TGTGCCAGCAGCTTAGCACGAACTAGGGAAGATATCTACGAGCAGTACTTC.

This clonotype was seen more than once but under ten times. The gene calls are TRBV21-1 and TRBJ2-7; TRBD2, the table's D call, was not compared with the DNA. TRBV21-1 is designated a pseudogene. The CDR3 totals 18 residues. The CDR3 spells CASSKLTQGRGGRYEQYF. In DNA form, the CDR3 reads TGTGCCAGCAGCAAACTAACTCAGGGGCGGGGGGGCCGCTACGAGCAGTACTTC.

There are many counts of this clonotype. The V call is TRBV29-1, the J call TRBJ1-2; TRBD1 matches 7 bases. There are 13 residues in the CDR3. The germline V gene encodes CDR1 SQVTM and CDR2 ANQGSEA. V gave up 4 bases and J gave up 4 bases; unmatched junction bases: 6. CDR3 protein: CSVGTGVGYGYTF. The CDR3 DNA sequence: TGCAGCGTTGGAACAGGGGTTGGCTATGGCTACACCTTC.

In DNA, the CDR3 is TGCAGTGCTAGAGAAGGGGACGCCCTCAATGAGCAGTTCTTC. Translation gives CSAREGDALNEQFF. The chain combines TRBV20-1 with TRBJ2-1, with D possibly being TRBD1 or TRBD2 (5 bases each). Trimming took 0 bases from V and 6 from J, leaving 12 bases between them. Per germline, CDR1 DFQATT and CDR2 SNEGSKA (reference sequence). This CDR3 region has 14 residues.

This clonotype was seen just once. A single base separates this from a much larger clone, so it may be a read error. This chain joins TRBV6-2 or TRBV6-3 and TRBJ2-1, with a possible D match to TRBD1 (6 bases). Germline lookup yields CDR1 MNHEY and CDR2 SVGEGT. CDR3 length equals 15 residues. The CDR3 sequence is CASLGQGFSYYEQFF. For the CDR3, the DNA is TGTGCCAGCCTCGGCCAGGGGTTTTCCTACTATGAGCAGTTCTTC.

Judged by abundance, this clonotype is medium-sized. V gene TRBV18 combines with J gene TRBJ2-3; unclear D gene. The CDR3 runs to 11 residues. V gave up 4 bases and J gave up 2 bases, with 1 base separating them. Per the germline V gene, CDR1 is KGHSH and CDR2 is LQKENI. The CDR3: CASSLTDTQYF. The CDR3 DNA sequence: TGTGCCAGCTCACTCACAGATACGCAGTATTTT. The variable domain in full, completed from reference TRBV18 and TRBJ2-3, reads NAGVMQNPRHLVRRRGQEARLRCSPMKGHSHVYWYRQLPEEGLKFMVYLQKENIIDESGMPKERFSAEFPKEGPSILRIQQVVRGDSAAYFCASSLTDTQYFGPGTRLTVL.

This clonotype was found many times. The CDR3 region is CASRPGLAASTDTQYF. The DNA for the CDR3 is TGTGCCAGCAGACCCGGACTAGCGGCTAGCACAGATACGCAGTATTTT. This chain uses TRBV7-2 with TRBJ2-3; 10 bases are shared with TRBD2. Germline V gene lookup returns CDR1 SGHTA and CDR2 FQGNSA. V shed 6 bases and J 0 bases; nucleotides not matched to a gene: 6. The CDR3 is 16 residues long.

In its sample, this clonotype was seen many times. V is TRBV5-1 and J is TRBJ2-5; D is perhaps TRBD2 (7 bases). This CDR3 has 14 residues. In germline, CDR1 is SGHRS, CDR2 YFSETQ. V was shortened by 4 bases and J by 2 bases, with 12 bases between the two germline ends. CDR3 coding DNA: TGCGCCAGCAGCGTAGGGGGAGGGCAAGAGACCCAGTACTTC. Translation: CASSVGGGQETQYF.

This clonotype occurred many times. V is TRBV6-2 or TRBV6-3 and J is TRBJ2-5; the D is unclear. The CDR3 runs to 14 residues. CDR1 and CDR2 from the germline V gene are MNHEY and SVGEGT. Trimming cost V 0 bases and J 1 base, with 6 bases left between them. For the CDR3, the DNA is TGTGCCAGCAGTTACTCCACTCGCCAAGAGACCCAGTACTTC. As protein: CASSYSTRQETQYF.

The chain combines TRBV5-1 with TRBJ1-1; TRBD1 might be the D (5 bases). Germline V gene data show CDR1 as SGHRS and CDR2 as YFSETQ. The length of the CDR3 is 16 residues. Trimming took 3 bases from V and 1 from J, leaving 16 bases between them. CDR3 loop: CASSWGRPQENTEAFF. The DNA for the CDR3 is TGCGCCAGCAGCTGGGGTAGGCCACAGGAGAACACTGAAGCTTTCTTT.

This clonotype has only a few counts. A read error may produce the germline difference seen at one junction end. V and J are TRBV18 and TRBJ2-7; TRBD2 is a possible D gene (5 bases). This CDR3 has 11 amino acids. CDR1 is KGHSH and CDR2 is LQKENI in the germline V gene. CDR3 residues: CASSLSGPLNF. CDR3 nucleotides: TGTGCCAGCTCACTCAGCGGTCCGCTCAACTTC.

This clonotype was recorded many times. This chain links TRBV5-1 with TRBJ1-1, with TRBD1 as a possible D gene (5 bases). From germline, CDR1 is SGHRS and CDR2 YFSETQ. This CDR3 contains 13 residues. V dropped 3 bases and J dropped 7 bases, with 13 bases sitting between them. This CDR3 reads CASSSGTFSEAFF. The CDR3, as DNA: TGCGCCAGCAGCTCCGGGACCTTCAGTGAAGCTTTCTTT.

The V gene is TRBV12-3 or TRBV12-4, the J gene TRBJ1-1; maybe TRBD1 (5 bases). Trimming shortened V by 6 bases and J by 1 base, and 18 bases separated the two germline ends. CDR3 length: 16 residues. The CDR3 region is CASRSRERGPNTEAFF. CDR3 nucleotides: TGTGCCAGCAGATCCCGGGAAAGGGGACCGAACACTGAAGCTTTCTTT.

There are a few counts of this clonotype. This chain uses TRBV14 with TRBJ1-1; unclear D gene. The CDR3 length is 15 residues. Germline CDR1 SGHDN, CDR2 FVKESK. The V gene lost 0 bases and the J gene lost 8 bases, with 16 bases spanning the gap. The CDR3 is CASSQELSRSTEAFF. CDR3 DNA sequence: TGTGCCAGCAGCCAAGAACTAAGCAGGTCTACGGAAGCTTTCTTT.

This clonotype was recorded many times. The rearrangement links TRBV29-1 to TRBJ2-5; possible D gene TRBD1, 5 bases. Trimming removed 4 bases from V and 5 bases from J, with 14 bases in between. Germline CDR1 is SQVTM and CDR2 is ANQGSEA. The CDR3 totals 13 residues. CDR3 sequence (DNA): TGCAGCGTTGGGGGCAGGGCTATTGAGACCCAGTACTTC. This translates into CSVGGRAIETQYF.

This clonotype has at least ten counts. The CDR3 DNA is TGTGCCAGCAGCTTAGAGCGATCGACCCAGTACTTC. Protein: CASSLERSTQYF. The chain joins TRBV7-8 to TRBJ2-5; D unclear. The CDR3 is 12 amino acids. Germline assignment: CDR1 SGHVS and CDR2 FQNEAQ. V lost 1 base and J lost 7, with 7 bases in between.

This clonotype has a count of ten or more. The chain carries TRBV6-2 or TRBV6-3 and TRBJ2-1; TRBD2 is a possible D gene (6 bases). Germline V CDR1 and CDR2: MNHEY, SVGEGT. The CDR3 consists of 14 residues. Trimming stripped 2 bases from V and 3 bases from J, with 8 bases between. The CDR3 sequence: CASSYGGNYNEQFF. The CDR3 nucleotides are TGTGCCAGCAGTTACGGGGGGAACTACAATGAGCAGTTCTTC.

This clonotype showed up many times. The V and J genes are TRBV20-1 and TRBJ2-7, with D perhaps TRBD1 (6 bases). The CDR3 length is 13 residues. Germline V gene lookup returns CDR1 DFQATT and CDR2 SNEGSKA (reference sequence). Trimming shortened V by 3 bases and J by 2 bases, and 11 bases separated the two germline ends. The CDR3 is CSASKTGTYEQYF. For the CDR3, the DNA is TGCAGTGCTAGTAAGACAGGTACCTACGAGCAGTACTTC.

This clonotype has only a few counts. CDR3 bases: TGTGCCAGCAGCATACTACCGGGGTTTGTGAGCGGGGAGCTGTTTTTT. It codes for CASSILPGFVSGELFF. This chain uses TRBV12-3 or TRBV12-4 with TRBJ2-2; perhaps TRBD2 as D (5 bases). Trimming left V 6 bases short and J 7 bases short, with 21 bases between. There are 16 residues in the CDR3.

This clonotype was observed many times. An end of the junction differs from the germline gene, which may be a read error. The chain employs TRBV10-3 and TRBJ2-1; D gene unclear. The CDR3 covers 8 residues. In germline, CDR1 is ENHRY, CDR2 SYGVKD. The CDR3 DNA reads TGCCCTTACAATGAGCAGTTCTTC. Translating it yields CPYNEQFF.